One and the same sample provided the 19 T cell receptor beta chains below, sequenced in a study of T cells in localized non-small cell lung cancer. Generated by immunoSEQ multiplex PCR, the TCRdb table keeps only in-frame clones and is missing some. The sample includes roughly 72,000 clones, roughly 90% seen only once; the top ten take 21%. Sequencing used peripheral blood, obtained before any cancer treatment. The receptor source for this set is a male donor aged 60 or older with stage III squamous cell lung carcinoma.

J is TRBJ1-1 and V is TRBV19, with 9 bases matching TRBD1. CDR1 and CDR2 (germline): LNHDA, SQIVND (reference sequence). After removal of 5 bases from V and 3 bases from J, the junction contained 7 bases not matched to a gene. The CDR3 covers 15 residues. This chain's CDR3 is CASSRQGVLDTEAFF. As DNA, the CDR3 is TGTGCCAGTAGTCGACAGGGGGTTTTGGACACTGAAGCTTTCTTT.

DNA of the CDR3: TGTGCCAGTAGTATAGTCCACGGAAGAGACGAGCAGTACTTC. It codes for CASSIVHGRDEQYF. J is TRBJ2-7 and V is TRBV19; D is undetermined. Germline V gene data show CDR1 as LNHDA and CDR2 as SQIVND (reference sequence). CDR3 length: 14 residues. Trimming shortened V by 1 base and J by 5 bases, and 12 bases separated the two germline ends.

The chain links TRBV6-1 to TRBJ2-2; either TRBD1 or TRBD2 may fit D (5 bases each). With 6 bases removed from V and 6 bases from J, the gap between germline ends came to 14 bases. The CDR3 is made up of 14 amino acids. CDR1 MNHNS and CDR2 SASEGT come from the germline V gene. The CDR3 loop is CASSQGRGAGELFF. CDR3 coding DNA: TGTGCCAGCAGCCAAGGGAGAGGGGCCGGGGAGCTGTTTTTT.

This clone was found once. This chain uses TRBV28 with TRBJ2-5; 9 bases align to TRBD2. In germline, CDR1 is MDHEN, CDR2 SYDVKM. The trim removed 3 bases at V and 2 bases at J, leaving 7 bases unmatched. The CDR3 covers 16 residues. The CDR3 here is CASSLGTSGPQETQYF. Written as DNA, the CDR3 is TGTGCCAGCAGTTTGGGAACTAGCGGGCCTCAAGAGACCCAGTACTTC.

The chain is built from TRBV28 and TRBJ1-4; D unresolved. Looked up from germline, CDR1 is MDHEN and CDR2 is SYDVKM. V shed 6 bases and J shed 0 bases, with 8 bases lying between them. This CDR3 is built from 14 residues. The chain's CDR3 is CASSVGATNEKLFF. The CDR3 DNA is TGTGCCAGCAGCGTAGGTGCAACTAATGAAAAACTGTTTTTT.

The gene calls are TRBV5-1 and TRBJ1-1, with D tentatively TRBD1 (6 bases). CDR1 SGHRS and CDR2 YFSETQ come from the germline V gene. This CDR3 contains 15 residues. V was clipped by 0 bases and J by 2 bases, with 11 bases between them. CDR3: CASSLEGQRNTEAFF. The CDR3 nucleotides read TGCGCCAGCAGCTTGGAAGGACAGCGCAACACTGAAGCTTTCTTT.

The chain carries TRBV5-8 and TRBJ2-1; no clear D. The V and J ends lost 6 bases and 6 bases respectively, with 19 bases between them. The CDR3 has 15 amino acids. Germline CDR1 is SGHTS and CDR2 is YDEGEE. As DNA, the CDR3 is TGTGCCAGCAATCTAGGGTGGGGTAGTTTCAATGAGCAGTTCTTC. Its translation: CASNLGWGSFNEQFF.

The chain carries TRBV7-3 and TRBJ2-5; D is undetermined. The CDR3 has 11 amino acids. V was trimmed by 6 bases and J by 3 bases, leaving 5 bases between them. CDR1 is SGHTA, CDR2 FQGTGA, per germline. The CDR3 loop reads CASSPKETQYF. CDR3 bases: TGTGCCAGCAGTCCGAAAGAGACCCAGTACTTC.

This chain uses TRBV4-3 with TRBJ2-2, with D hard to call. Germline CDR1 is LGHNA and CDR2 is YSLEER. V was cut by 0 bases and J by 6 bases, with 8 bases left in between. The CDR3 contains 14 residues. The DNA for the CDR3 is TGCGCCAGCAGCCAAGATACCGAGGCCGGGGAGCTGTTTTTT. It yields the protein CASSQDTEAGELFF.

CDR3 region: CASSLDGTDTQYF. The CDR3 DNA reads TGTGCCAGCAGCTTAGACGGGACAGATACGCAGTATTTT. V is TRBV7-9 and J is TRBJ2-3; D remains ambiguous. Trimming pared 1 base from V and 3 bases from J, leaving 5 bases between. The CDR3 extends over 13 amino acids. Looked up from germline, CDR1 is SEHNR and CDR2 is FQNEAQ (reference sequence).

The chain uses TRBV29-1 and TRBJ2-7, with TRBD2 matching 16 bases. The junction had 4 bases not matched to a gene; V was cut back by 6 bases and J by 2 bases. Germline assignment: CDR1 SQVTM and CDR2 ANQGSEA. This CDR3 comprises 15 residues. The CDR3 loop is CSVIGTSGGAYEQYF. The DNA of the CDR3 is TGCAGCGTCATAGGGACTAGCGGGGGGGCCTACGAGCAGTACTTC.

This clone came up once. CDR3 sequence (DNA): TGTGCCAGTAGACCCAAACAGGGAACAGATACGCAGTATTTT. Translated: CASRPKQGTDTQYF. The chain recombines TRBV19 with TRBJ2-3, with a possible D match to TRBD1 (6 bases). The germline V gene has CDR1 LNHDA and CDR2 SQIVND (reference sequence). Deletions cut 6 bases from V and 3 bases from J, with 13 bases between. This CDR3 is 14 amino acids long.

This clone was picked up one time. This chain connects TRBV5-1 to TRBJ2-2, with 8 bases fitting TRBD2. V was pared by 0 bases and J by 5 bases, with 3 bases of the junction left unmatched. The CDR3 extends over 15 amino acids. Germline CDR1 SGHRS, CDR2 YFSETQ. The CDR3 loop is CASSLAASGTGELFF. The DNA of the CDR3 is TGCGCCAGCAGCTTGGCAGCTAGCGGGACCGGGGAGCTGTTTTTT. The full variable domain, rest sourced from reference TRBV5-1 and TRBJ2-2, is KAGVTQTPRYLIKTRGQQVTLSCSPISGHRSVSWYQQTPGQGLQFLFEYFSETQRNKGNFPGRFSGRQFSNSRSEMNVSTLELGDSALYLCASSLAASGTGELFFGEGSRLTVL.

J is TRBJ2-1 and V is TRBV5-1; the match to TRBD2 covers 7 bases. The CDR3 is 16 amino acids. Trimming at V came to 4 bases and at J to 2 bases, leaving 9 bases not matched to a gene. Germline V CDR1 and CDR2: SGHRS, YFSETQ. CDR3 nucleotide sequence: TGCGCCAGCAGCCCTCTAGCGGAAAACCCCTACAATGAGCAGTTCTTC. Its translation is CASSPLAENPYNEQFF.

This clone is classed as medium-sized. The gene calls are TRBV6-5 and TRBJ1-6; possibly TRBD1 for D (5 bases). The germline CDR1 and CDR2 sequences are MNHEY and SVGAGI. Trimming cost V 5 bases and J 7 bases, with 15 bases left between them. This CDR3 contains 15 residues. The CDR3 reads CASSSAGQVNSPLHF. As DNA, the CDR3 is TGTGCCAGCAGTAGCGCTGGACAAGTAAATTCACCCCTCCACTTT.

The chain couples TRBV7-2 to TRBJ1-3, with D possibly TRBD1 on 5 matching bases. This CDR3 has 16 residues. V gave up 2 bases and J gave up 3 bases, with 14 bases separating them. Looked up from germline, CDR1 is SGHTA and CDR2 is FQGNSA. The CDR3 spells CASSLFYRRHGNTIYF. CDR3 coding DNA: TGTGCCAGCAGCTTATTCTACAGGCGCCATGGAAACACCATATATTTT.

The chain recombines TRBV30 with TRBJ2-1, with 9 positions matching TRBD2. V dropped 0 bases and J dropped 6; count of bases not matched to a gene: 0. CDR1 GTSNPN and CDR2 SVGIG come from the germline V gene (reference sequence). The CDR3 has 13 amino acids. The CDR3 DNA reads TGTGCCTGGAGTGTTAGCGGGGGCAATGAGCAGTTCTTC. Its translation: CAWSVSGGNEQFF.

The chain combines TRBV11-2 with TRBJ1-1, with D unclear. V was cut by 3 bases and J by 1 base, with 9 bases left in between. CDR1 is SGHAT, CDR2 FQNNGV, per germline. The CDR3 length is 14 residues. CDR3 residues: CASSFMVGNTEAFF. DNA for the CDR3: TGTGCCAGCAGCTTCATGGTGGGGAACACTGAAGCTTTCTTT.

The CDR3 bases are TGTGCCAGCAGTGAATTCTTGGGACAAACTAACACTGAAGCTTTCTTT. Protein: CASSEFLGQTNTEAFF. The rearrangement links TRBV25-1 to TRBJ1-1; D possibly corresponds to TRBD1 (6 bases). Germline V gives CDR1 MGHDK, CDR2 SYGVNS. The CDR3 length is 16 residues. V lost 1 base to trimming and J lost 2 bases, with 14 bases between them.